Listed below are T cell receptor beta chains from one sample, sequenced in a study of blood T cell repertoires in COVID-19. Generated by immunoSEQ multiplex PCR, the TCRdb table keeps only in-frame clones and is missing some. The table lists about 410,000 clones, 90% of them singletons. Sequencing used PBMCs or T cells enriched from blood (not recorded which). These receptors were collected from a man between 18 and 35 years old who had recovered from COVID-19. CDR3s include the opening cysteine and the closing phenylalanine or tryptophan. D genes are given only for firm matches. Size tells how often a clone was seen (once, few, many) or the class of an expanded clone, and some rows leave it out.

j_call cdr3_length v_call clone_size d_call cdr3_aa cdr3_nt
TRBJ1-2 14 TRBV12-5 - - CASGIDGLTPGYTF TGTGCTAGTGGTATAGACGGACTTACGCCTGGCTACACCTTC
TRBJ1-5 14 TRBV30 - TRBD1 CAWSRDRGGQPQHF TGTGCCTGGAGTCGTGACAGGGGTGGCCAGCCCCAGCATTTT
TRBJ2-2 15 TRBV6-4 - TRBD1 CAGHPTGANTGELFF TGTGCCGGACACCCGACAGGGGCGAACACCGGGGAGCTGTTTTTT
TRBJ2-5 16 TRBV5-1 - - CASSLGALQGQETQYF TGCGCCAGCAGCTTGGGAGCCCTACAGGGCCAAGAGACCCAGTACTTC
TRBJ2-2 16 TRBV3-1/TRBV3-2 - TRBD2 CASSQFSGRASGELFF TGTGCCAGCAGTCAATTTAGCGGGAGGGCCTCCGGGGAGCTGTTTTTT
TRBJ2-7 13 TRBV2 few - CASHRIQRPEQYF TGTGCCAGTCATCGAATCCAGCGCCCCGAGCAGTACTTC
TRBJ1-2 14 TRBV10-2 - - CASSMGRQGYGYTF TGCGCCAGCAGTATGGGGAGGCAGGGCTATGGCTACACCTTC
TRBJ2-1 19 TRBV27 once TRBD2 CASSLTQRSTSGSRNEQFF TGTGCCAGCAGTTTAACCCAGCGGTCAACTAGCGGGAGTAGGAATGAGCAGTTCTTC
TRBJ1-1 13 TRBV3-1/TRBV3-2 - - CASSQTRQVEAFF TGTGCCAGCAGCCAAACACGACAGGTAGAAGCTTTCTTT
TRBJ1-2 14 TRBV5-6 - - CASSLAYHSYGYTF TGTGCCAGCAGCTTGGCCTATCACAGTTATGGCTACACCTTC
TRBJ1-6 13 TRBV7-2 few - CASSSQPRETIHF TGTGCCAGCAGCTCACAGCCCCGGGAGACGATACACTTT
TRBJ1-4 17 TRBV6-6 - - CASSPLEYLATNEKLFF TGTGCCAGCAGTCCGTTGGAATACCTAGCAACTAATGAAAAACTGTTTTTT
TRBJ2-1 17 TRBV5-1 - TRBD2 CASSLGRSGTLYNEQFF TGCGCCAGCAGCTTGGGGAGAAGCGGGACGCTCTACAATGAGCAGTTCTTC
TRBJ1-2 15 TRBV27 - TRBD1 CASSLWGTGRDGYTF TGTGCCAGCAGTCTATGGGGGACAGGGAGAGATGGCTACACCTTC
TRBJ1-3 15 TRBV11-2 once - CASSLEGGPWKTIYF TGTGCCAGCAGCTTAGAGGGAGGGCCCTGGAAAACCATATATTTT
TRBJ1-5 12 TRBV24-1 - TRBD1 CATSDLGQVRHF TGTGCCACCAGTGATTTGGGACAGGTTCGGCATTTT
TRBJ2-1 14 TRBV28 - - CASSSPGVENEQFF TGTGCCAGCAGTTCGCCGGGAGTGGAAAATGAGCAGTTCTTC
TRBJ2-2 14 TRBV7-9 - - CASIGQPWTGELFF TGTGCCAGCATAGGACAGCCGTGGACCGGGGAGCTGTTTTTT
TRBJ2-5 16 TRBV6-2/TRBV6-3 - TRBD1 CASSLAGQGLRETQYF TGTGCCAGCAGTCTCGCGGGACAGGGACTGCGAGAGACCCAGTACTTC
TRBJ1-2 13 TRBV27 - - CASSLGQYYGYTF TGTGCCAGCAGCCTTGGGCAGTACTATGGCTACACCTTC
TRBJ1-1 13 TRBV5-4 - - CASSLVSNTEAFF TGTGCCAGCAGCTTGGTCTCGAACACTGAAGCTTTCTTT
TRBJ2-5 15 TRBV2 - - CASSGKRLVLETQYF TGTGCCAGCAGCGGAAAGCGACTAGTTTTGGAGACCCAGTACTTC
TRBJ1-2 15 TRBV6-1 - TRBD1 CASSEASGQGYGYTF TGTGCCAGCAGTGAAGCCTCAGGACAGGGCTATGGCTACACCTTC
TRBJ1-1 17 TRBV19 - TRBD1 CASSIDPNRGRRTEAFF TGTGCCAGTAGTATAGATCCGAACAGGGGTCGGCGGACTGAAGCTTTCTTT
TRBJ1-2 15 TRBV18 - - CASSPPDKQADGYTF TGTGCCAGCTCACCACCTGATAAACAGGCAGATGGCTACACCTTC
TRBJ1-6 17 TRBV27 - TRBD1 CASSRSTPGQGSSPLHF TGTGCCAGCAGCCGGAGCACGCCGGGACAGGGTTCTTCACCCCTCCACTTT
TRBJ1-1 13 TRBV30 - - CASPGLTNTEAFF TGTGCCTCCCCGGGACTTACGAACACTGAAGCTTTCTTT
TRBJ2-1 14 TRBV9 - - CASSALAGLNEQFF TGTGCCAGCAGCGCGCTGGCGGGTCTCAATGAGCAGTTCTTC
TRBJ1-1 14 TRBV7-9 - TRBD1 CASSSQGSYTEAFF TGTGCCAGCAGCTCACAGGGGAGTTACACTGAAGCTTTCTTT
TRBJ1-1 13 TRBV29-1 once - CSVEVGENTEAFF TGCAGCGTTGAAGTGGGAGAGAACACTGAAGCTTTCTTT
TRBJ1-6 16 TRBV7-9 - TRBD1 CASSSLGTGDPSPLHF TGTGCCAGCAGCTCCCTCGGGACAGGGGATCCTTCACCCCTCCACTTT
TRBJ2-3 15 TRBV18 - - CASSLKQGRTDTQYF TGTGCCAGCTCACTCAAACAGGGAAGGACAGATACGCAGTATTTT
TRBJ1-2 11 TRBV29-1 - TRBD1 CSVTGAYGYTF TGCAGCGTCACAGGGGCCTATGGCTACACCTTC
TRBJ2-3 17 TRBV9 - TRBD1 CASSFGPGTGEADTQYF TGTGCCAGCAGCTTTGGCCCCGGGACAGGGGAAGCAGATACGCAGTATTTT
TRBJ1-1 14 TRBV7-9 - TRBD1 CASSLGQGDTEAFF TGTGCCAGCAGCTTAGGGCAGGGGGACACTGAAGCTTTCTTT
TRBJ1-4 16 TRBV5-1 - TRBD1 CASSLATGVGSEKLFF TGCGCCAGCAGCTTGGCCACAGGGGTTGGGAGTGAAAAACTGTTTTTT